The following is a T cell receptor beta chain sequence with its context. Germline loops: CDR1 MGHRA, CDR2 YSYEKL. This CDR3 has 16 residues. V was clipped by 1 base and J by 5 bases, with 17 bases between them. Normal lung was sampled as far from the tumour as possible, at least 3 cm. The sample comes from a study of immune cell composition in non-small cell lung cancer. Only in-frame clones appear in the TCRdb table, and some are missing; sequencing was by immunoSEQ multiplex PCR. There are around 1,600 clones in the sample; roughly two thirds occur only once, and 15% lies in the top ten. The material sequenced was non-adjacent lung tissue. The TCR originated in a human donor with non-small cell lung cancer. This chain connects TRBV4-1 to TRBJ1-2, with D maybe TRBD1 (5 bases). CDR3 bases: TGCGCCAGCAGCCAAGGGCCCAGCGGGGGAGTGTATGGCTACACCTTC. Translated: CASSQGPSGGVYGYTF.